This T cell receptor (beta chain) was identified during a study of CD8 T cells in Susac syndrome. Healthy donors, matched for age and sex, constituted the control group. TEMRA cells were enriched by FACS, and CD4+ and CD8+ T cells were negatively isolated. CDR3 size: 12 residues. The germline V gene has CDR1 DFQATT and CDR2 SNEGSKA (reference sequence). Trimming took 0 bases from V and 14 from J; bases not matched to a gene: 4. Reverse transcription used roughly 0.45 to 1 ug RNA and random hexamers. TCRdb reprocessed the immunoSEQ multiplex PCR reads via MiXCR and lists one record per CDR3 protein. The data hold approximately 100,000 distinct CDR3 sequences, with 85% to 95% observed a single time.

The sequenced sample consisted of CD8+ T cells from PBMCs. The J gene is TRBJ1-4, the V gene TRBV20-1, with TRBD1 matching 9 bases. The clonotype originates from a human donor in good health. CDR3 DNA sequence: TGCAGTGCTAGAGATCGGGACAGGGACCTGTTTTTT. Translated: CSARDRDRDLFF.